These 27 T cell receptor beta chains came from one sample sequenced in a study of blood T cell dynamics during melanoma immunotherapy. Clones were sequenced by immunoSEQ multiplex PCR, and TCRdb holds only the in-frame ones, with some missing. The sample has about 15,000 clones; approximately 90% are singletons. Time point specified: week 3, after first cycle of checkpoint inhibitor. Specimen: blood, collected from a patient treated with checkpoint blockade. The receptors shown here come from a human donor with melanoma.

This clone was seen a few times. The chain joins TRBV28 to TRBJ2-7; D uncertain. The V end was cut by 2 bases, the J end by 6 bases, with 14 bases between. In germline, CDR1 is MDHEN, CDR2 SYDVKM. The CDR3 covers 14 residues. CDR3 amino acids: CASSLMGPLREQYF. CDR3 DNA: TGTGCCAGCAGTTTAATGGGCCCCCTGCGCGAGCAGTACTTC. The complete variable domain, with remaining parts taken from reference TRBV28 and TRBJ2-7, reads DVKVTQSSRYLVKRTGEKVFLECVQDMDHENMFWYRQDPGLGLRLIYFSYDVKMKEKGDIPEGYSVSREKKERFSLILESASTNQTSMYLCASSLMGPLREQYFGPGTRLTVT.

The chain combines TRBV5-6 with TRBJ2-2; 11 nucleotides agree with TRBD1. This CDR3 region has 16 residues. Germline lookup yields CDR1 SGHDT and CDR2 YYEEEE. V lost 3 bases and J lost 5; bases outside the gene matches: 6. The CDR3 spells CASSYRTGGGTGELFF. The CDR3 DNA reads as TGTGCCAGCAGCTACCGGACAGGGGGCGGAACCGGGGAGCTGTTTTTT.

This clone was counted once. The chain recombines TRBV14 with TRBJ2-1, with 7 bases lining up with TRBD1. This CDR3 has 15 residues. The germline CDR1 and CDR2 sequences are SGHDN and FVKESK. V gave up 4 bases and J gave up 6 bases; unmatched junction bases: 9. The CDR3 DNA sequence: TGTGCCAGCAGCCGAGACAGGGCCCCTTTCAATGAGCAGTTCTTC. This encodes CASSRDRAPFNEQFF.

The chain uses TRBV11-3 and TRBJ2-2; no reliable D call. V shed 2 bases and J shed 5 bases, with 3 bases lying between them. The CDR3 covers 12 residues. Germline V lookup: CDR1 SGHNT, CDR2 YENEEA. CDR3: CASSLRTGELFF. The DNA of the CDR3 is TGTGCCAGCAGCTTAAGAACCGGGGAGCTGTTTTTT.

The CDR3: CASSEGPGGVGQPQHF. The CDR3, as DNA: TGTGCCAGCAGTGAAGGGCCCGGGGGAGTGGGTCAGCCCCAGCATTTT. The gene calls are TRBV6-1 and TRBJ1-5; tentative D call: TRBD1 (5 bases). The CDR3 sequence is 16 residues long. Per the germline V gene, CDR1 is MNHNS and CDR2 is SASEGT. V was shortened by 1 base and J by 6 bases, with 16 bases between the two germline ends.

This chain connects TRBV5-5 to TRBJ1-1; TRBD1 agrees at 9 bases. Germline V gene data show CDR1 as SGHKS and CDR2 as YYEKEE (reference sequence). This CDR3 is built from 17 residues. J gave up 4 bases and V 1 base, and 11 bases lay outside the gene matches. The CDR3 region is CASSLSGQGMVGTEAFF. CDR3 coding DNA: TGTGCCAGCAGCTTGAGTGGACAGGGGATGGTGGGCACTGAAGCTTTCTTT.

This clone was seen just once. The chain carries TRBV30 and TRBJ2-7; tentative D call: TRBD1 (6 bases). CDR1 is GTSNPN and CDR2 is SVGIG in the germline V gene (reference sequence). Trimming took 0 bases from V and 0 from J, leaving 9 bases between them. This CDR3 is built from 14 residues. The CDR3 DNA is TGTGCCTGGAGTGTAGGGGGACCCTCCTACGAGCAGTACTTC. This codes for CAWSVGGPSYEQYF.

The genes are TRBV30 and TRBJ2-1, with D tentatively TRBD1 (5 bases). The V gene's germline CDR1 is GTSNPN and CDR2 SVGIG (reference sequence). This CDR3 has 13 residues. CDR3 DNA: TGTGGGGGCCAGCGCCACTCCTACAATGAGCAGTTCTTC. Amino acid sequence: CGGQRHSYNEQFF. The full variable domain, completed using reference TRBV30 and TRBJ2-1, is SQTIHQWPATLVQPVGSPLSLECTVEGTSNPNLYWYRQAAGRGLQLLFYSVGIGQISSEVPQNLSASRPQDRQFILSSKKLLLSDSGFYLCGGQRHSYNEQFFGPGTRLTVL.

Remarks on this clone: The junction does not match germline at one end; this may be a read error. The chain couples TRBV7-7 to TRBJ2-1, with a weak D call TRBD2 (6 bases). The germline CDR1 and CDR2 sequences are SSHAT and FNYEAQ (reference sequence). The CDR3 spans 13 residues. CDR3 sequence: CASSPHLGGEQFF. CDR3 nucleotides: TGTGCTAGCAGCCCACATTTGGGGGGTGAGCAGTTCTTC.

The chain combines TRBV5-4 with TRBJ2-7, with 7 bases aligning to TRBD1. The junction had 12 bases not matched to a gene; V was cut back by 4 bases and J by 5 bases. This CDR3 contains 15 residues. Germline CDR1 reads SGHNT; CDR2 reads YYREEE (reference sequence). The CDR3 DNA is TGTGCCAGCAGCCCCTCGCGGCAGGGGGTACACGAGCAGTACTTC. Its protein is CASSPSRQGVHEQYF.

The genes are TRBV5-6 and TRBJ1-1, with D maybe TRBD1 (5 bases). Germline V CDR1 and CDR2: SGHDT, YYEEEE. V was cut by 4 bases and J by 3 bases, with 16 bases left in between. The CDR3 runs 15 residues. CDR3 loop: CASSPGGGLDTEAFF. CDR3 in DNA: TGTGCCAGCAGCCCGGGGGGAGGGCTGGACACTGAAGCTTTCTTT.

The sample holds one count of this clone. The chain links TRBV7-9 to TRBJ2-7; 11 bases agree with TRBD1. V gave up 5 bases and J gave up 7 bases; unmatched junction bases: 4. Germline V CDR1 and CDR2: SEHNR, FQNEAQ (reference sequence). The CDR3 is made up of 13 amino acids. Here the CDR3 reads CASSGQGAGEQYF. In DNA, the CDR3 is TGTGCCAGCAGCGGACAGGGGGCGGGTGAGCAGTACTTC.

This chain joins TRBV9 and TRBJ1-6, with unresolved D. Germline V lookup: CDR1 SGDLS, CDR2 YYNGEE. This CDR3 spans 14 amino acids. V lost 2 bases and J lost 7, with 10 bases in between. The CDR3 nucleotides read TGTGCCAGCAGCGTCCTGGGCCGGAATTCACCCCTCCACTTT. Amino acids: CASSVLGRNSPLHF.

This clone came up once. The rearrangement links TRBV23-1 to TRBJ2-7; 8 nucleotides agree with TRBD1. TRBV23-1 is sorted into the ORF group, with uncertain function. The CDR3 has 19 residues. V was pared by 0 bases and J by 0 bases, with 13 bases of the junction left unmatched. The CDR3: CASSQSTQALGQGSYEQYF. DNA of the CDR3: TGCGCCAGCAGTCAATCGACCCAAGCATTAGGACAGGGCTCCTACGAGCAGTACTTC.

The genes are TRBV19 and TRBJ1-5; TRBD1 agrees at 7 bases. V shed 0 bases and J 4 bases; nucleotides not matched to a gene: 6. This CDR3 has 16 amino acids. The V gene's germline CDR1 is LNHDA and CDR2 SQIVND (reference sequence). DNA of the CDR3: TGTGCCAGTAGTATAGAGGGCAGGGGGAGGAATCAGCCCCAGCATTTT. Its translation: CASSIEGRGRNQPQHF.

This clone was seen once. This chain links TRBV19 with TRBJ2-2, with D perhaps matching TRBD2 (6 bases). CDR3 length: 14 amino acids. Germline-derived CDR1 and CDR2 are LNHDA and SQIVND (reference sequence). V lost 8 bases and J lost 5, with 15 bases in between. This CDR3 reads CASGGAGPTGELFF. The CDR3 nucleotides read TGTGCCAGTGGCGGTGCGGGGCCTACCGGGGAGCTGTTTTTT.

The chain uses TRBV7-8 and TRBJ2-1; D possibly corresponds to TRBD1 (6 bases). CDR1 SGHVS and CDR2 FQNEAQ come from the germline V gene. V was clipped by 5 bases and J by 2 bases, with 22 bases between them. The length of the CDR3 is 18 residues. For the CDR3, the DNA is TGTGCCAGCAGCCTTAGGGGAGTCCGGGACACTACCTACAATGAGCAGTTCTTC. It codes for CASSLRGVRDTTYNEQFF. Filled out from reference TRBV7-8 and TRBJ2-1, the complete variable domain reads GAGVSQSPRYKVAKRGQDVALRCDPISGHVSLFWYQQALGQGPEFLTYFQNEAQLDKSGLPSDRFFAERPEGSVSTLKIQRTQQEDSAVYLCASSLRGVRDTTYNEQFFGPGTRLTVL.

This clone was seen just once. The chain has TRBV2 and TRBJ2-5, with 8 bases matching TRBD2. Germline values: CDR1 SNHLY, CDR2 FYNNEI. Trimming took 6 bases from V and 5 from J; bases not matched to a gene: 14. The CDR3 spans 16 residues. The CDR3 region is CASRRDLAGRRETQYF. The DNA for the CDR3 is TGTGCCAGCAGGCGGGATTTAGCGGGGCGCCGCGAGACCCAGTACTTC.

The chain's CDR3 is CASSLTRPQWKQYF. For the CDR3, the DNA is TGTGCCAGCAGCCTGACACGACCCCAATGGAAGCAGTACTTC. This sequence joins TRBV6-5 and TRBJ2-5, with unresolved D. The CDR3 is 14 residues long. Trimming left V 6 bases short and J 11 bases short, with 22 bases between. Germline V gene data show CDR1 as MNHEY and CDR2 as SVGAGI.

The chain joins TRBV19 to TRBJ2-7; D is unresolved. Trimming shortened V by 2 bases and J by 1 base, and 9 bases separated the two germline ends. Per germline, CDR1 LNHDA and CDR2 SQIVND (reference sequence). There are 14 residues in the CDR3. The CDR3 loop reads CASSIQASSYEQYF. CDR3 nucleotides: TGTGCCAGTAGTATACAGGCGAGTTCCTACGAGCAGTACTTC.

V and J are TRBV7-6 and TRBJ2-1; a possible D gene is TRBD2 (6 bases). The CDR3 sequence is 14 residues long. V shed 2 bases and J shed 4 bases, with 9 bases lying between them. Germline CDR1 SGHVS, CDR2 FNYEAQ. The CDR3 spells CASSLTGLYNEQFF. For the CDR3, the DNA is TGTGCCAGCAGCTTAACTGGACTATACAATGAGCAGTTCTTC.

The chain carries TRBV4-2 and TRBJ2-1; D might be TRBD2 (5 bases). V was cut by 3 bases and J by 9 bases, with 12 bases left in between. Germline CDR1 reads LGHNA; CDR2 reads YNFKEQ. This CDR3 region has 13 residues. As DNA, the CDR3 is TGTGCCAGCAGCCAGTTACTAGATGGTGAGCAGTTCTTC. It is translated as CASSQLLDGEQFF.

The chain carries TRBV7-8 and TRBJ2-5, with a weak D call TRBD1 (6 bases). V lost 5 bases, J lost 5 bases, and 15 bases lay in between. The V gene's germline CDR1 is SGHVS and CDR2 FQNEAQ. CDR3 length: 14 residues. CDR3 in DNA: TGTGCCAGCAGCCATAACAGGGTCCGGGAGACCCAGTACTTC. It specifies CASSHNRVRETQYF. The entire variable domain, with the rest obtained from reference TRBV7-8 and TRBJ2-5, is as follows: GAGVSQSPRYKVAKRGQDVALRCDPISGHVSLFWYQQALGQGPEFLTYFQNEAQLDKSGLPSDRFFAERPEGSVSTLKIQRTQQEDSAVYLCASSHNRVRETQYFGPGTRLLVL.

CDR3 DNA: TGTGCCAGCGCTAGGGGGGCGACCCTCTACGAGCAGTACTTC. This gives the protein CASARGATLYEQYF. This sequence joins TRBV11-2 and TRBJ2-5, with D tentatively TRBD1 or TRBD2 (6 bases each). The end of the DNA fits TRBJ2-7 better, so the J call may be wrong. The CDR3 covers 14 residues. CDR1 and CDR2 from the germline V gene are SGHAT and FQNNGV.

The CDR3 protein is CASSRGQGSSYEQYF. Written as DNA, the CDR3 is TGTGCCAGCAGCCGCGGACAGGGGTCGTCCTACGAGCAGTACTTC. The chain joins TRBV11-3 to TRBJ2-7; 9 bases line up with TRBD1. V shed 5 bases, J shed 1 base, and the junction held 6 bases outside the gene matches. Germline V gives CDR1 SGHNT, CDR2 YENEEA. There are 15 residues in the CDR3.

The J gene is TRBJ2-1, the V gene TRBV30, with 7 bases identical to TRBD1. Germline CDR1 is GTSNPN and CDR2 is SVGIG (reference sequence). The CDR3 loop spans 15 amino acids. V lost 0 bases, J lost 4 bases, and 6 bases stayed unmatched. This CDR3 is CAWSVRQGPYNEQFF. The CDR3 DNA follows: TGTGCCTGGAGTGTACGACAGGGACCTTACAATGAGCAGTTCTTC.

The genes are TRBV6-1 and TRBJ2-7; D remains unclear. The CDR3 length is 14 residues. V dropped 6 bases and J dropped 2 bases, with 14 bases sitting between them. Per germline, CDR1 MNHNS and CDR2 SASEGT. CDR3 nucleotide sequence: TGTGCCAGCAGGCCCGATCGGAAGACCTACGAGCAGTACTTC. This translates into CASRPDRKTYEQYF.